These 16 T cell receptor beta chains originate from one sample sequenced in a study of T cell clonality in common variable immunodeficiency (dated by TCRdb to about 2015). Library prep was done by the immunoSEQ multiplex PCR assay. TCRdb carries this immuneACCESS record with in-frame sequences only. Its versions omit some clonotypes, under half of them owing to an unresolved V gene in the studies checked, with the rest unexplained. For this sample, 50,000 to 65,000 clones appear and none is a singleton. Over 0.8% of the sample comes from the top ten. Specimen: peripheral blood mononuclear cells. Receptor source: a person between 18 and 75 years old in good health.

This clone was found many times. The read ends 3 residues shy of where the CDR3 ends; the end is completed using the germline J gene. This chain links TRBV20-1 with TRBJ2-3, with a tentative D call TRBD2 (5 bases). This CDR3 has 14 residues. Germline-derived CDR1 and CDR2 are DFQATT and SNEGSKA (reference sequence). Deletions cut 3 bases from V and 8 bases from J, with 18 bases between. The CDR3 loop reads CSASELEGSGTQYF. The CDR3 bases that were read are TGCAGTGCTAGTGAACTAGAAGGAAGTGGTACG.

This clone was recorded many times. The read halts 3 residues ahead of the CDR3 end, with the missing end drawn from the germline J gene. This sequence joins TRBV19 and TRBJ1-1; TRBD1 is a possible D gene (6 bases). V gave up 3 bases and J gave up 2 bases, with 10 bases separating them. The CDR3 runs to 14 residues. Looked up from germline, CDR1 is LNHDA and CDR2 is SQIVND (reference sequence). The CDR3 is CASSIQGRNTEAFF. The DNA read from the CDR3 is TGTGCCAGTAGTATTCAGGGGCGAAACACTGAA. The whole variable domain, filled in from reference TRBV19 and TRBJ1-1, reads DGGITQSPKYLFRKEGQNVTLSCEQNLNHDAMYWYRQDPGQGLRLIYYSQIVNDFQKGDIAEGYSVSREKKESFPLTVTSAQKNPTAFYLCASSIQGRNTEAFFGQGTRLTVV.

This clone came up a few times. Coverage ceases 3 residues before the CDR3 finishes, and the germline J gene fills in the end. V usage is TRBV7-9 and J usage is TRBJ1-1; 11 bases are a match to TRBD1. The ends lost 9 bases at V and 4 bases at J; junction bases unmatched: 1. CDR3 length equals 12 residues. Germline V lookup: CDR1 SEHNR, CDR2 FQNEAQ (reference sequence). The CDR3 bases that were read are TGTGCCAGTGGGACAGGGGGCACTGAA. Translating gives CASGTGGTE. The entire CDR3 reads CASGTGGTEAFF.

This clone has at least ten counts. The read terminates 3 residues ahead of where the CDR3 ends, so the germline J gene completes it. This rearrangement joins TRBV19 to TRBJ1-1; D is unresolved. CDR1 LNHDA and CDR2 SQIVND come from the germline V gene (reference sequence). Trimming cost V 1 base and J 0 bases, with 12 bases left between them. This CDR3 region has 16 residues. Incomplete CDR3 DNA: TGTGCCAGTAGTATAGGGGCAGCAACTCTGAACACTGAA. This codes for CASSIGAATLNTE. The complete CDR3 reads CASSIGAATLNTEAFF. Drawing the rest from reference TRBV19 and TRBJ1-1, the complete variable domain is DGGITQSPKYLFRKEGQNVTLSCEQNLNHDAMYWYRQDPGQGLRLIYYSQIVNDFQKGDIAEGYSVSREKKESFPLTVTSAQKNPTAFYLCASSIGAATLNTEAFFGQGTRLTVV.

This clone has ten or more counts. The CDR3 end lies 3 residues beyond the end of the read and is filled in from the germline J gene. This rearrangement joins TRBV18 to TRBJ2-3, with a weak D call TRBD2 (5 bases). CDR3 length equals 14 residues. Germline CDR1 reads KGHSH; CDR2 reads LQKENI. Trimming took 3 bases from V and 8 from J, leaving 15 bases between them. CDR3 bases read: TGTGCCAGCTCACCGCCGATCGGGGTGGTTACG. Translating gives CASSPPIGVVT. The full CDR3 protein reads CASSPPIGVVTQYF.

This clone has just a few counts. The DNA read from the CDR3 is TGTGCCAGCAGCCCTCGCCAAAATACAGGGTTTACG. Its translation: CASSPRQNTGFT. The entire CDR3 reads CASSPRQNTGFTQYF. The V and J genes are TRBV7-2 and TRBJ2-3; TRBD1 might be the D (6 bases). The CDR3 end lies 3 residues beyond the end of the read and is filled in from the germline J gene. CDR3 length equals 15 residues. Germline loops: CDR1 SGHTA, CDR2 FQGNSA. V was shortened by 5 bases and J by 8 bases, with 20 bases between the two germline ends.

This clone appeared many times. This CDR3 is CSARENRGGFYEQYF. Partial CDR3 DNA: TGCAGTGCTAGAGAGAATAGGGGGGGTTTCTACGAG. The rearrangement links TRBV20-1 to TRBJ2-7, with D possibly being TRBD2 (7 bases). Read sequence stops 3 residues before the CDR3 end, and the germline J gene provides the missing end. Germline CDR1 and CDR2: DFQATT and SNEGSKA (reference sequence). CDR3 length equals 15 residues. The V gene lost 0 bases and the J gene lost 3 bases, with 15 bases spanning the gap.

As to this clone: The CDR3 end lies 3 residues beyond the end of the read and is filled in from the germline J gene. This chain joins TRBV20-1 and TRBJ2-1; 7 bases map to TRBD1. The CDR3 has 14 residues. Trimming at V came to 3 bases and at J to 9 bases, leaving 11 bases not matched to a gene. Per the germline V gene, CDR1 is DFQATT and CDR2 is SNEGSKA (reference sequence). CDR3 sequence: CSASRVLAGGEQFF. The CDR3 DNA, read in part, is TGCAGTGCTAGCCGGGTCCTTGCAGGGGGTGAG.

This clone was counted at least ten times. The covered CDR3 bases are TGTGCCTGGACCAGACAGGGGAAAACTGAA. Its protein is CAWTRQGKTE. The whole CDR3 reads CAWTRQGKTEAFF. The chain employs TRBV30 and TRBJ1-1; TRBD1 aligns across 8 bases. The sequenced fragment ends 3 residues before the CDR3 boundary, so the rest is inferred from the germline J gene. The CDR3 totals 13 residues. After removal of 4 bases from V and 5 bases from J, the junction contained 6 bases not matched to a gene. Germline V CDR1 and CDR2: GTSNPN, SVGIG (reference sequence).

This clone was detected ten times or more. The read gets to within 3 residues of the CDR3 end, and the germline J gene fills in the rest. The rearrangement joins TRBV6-2 or TRBV6-3 to TRBJ1-5; 7 bases fit TRBD1. CDR3 length: 13 residues. Germline V CDR1 and CDR2: MNHEY, SVGEGT. CDR3 DNA (partial): TGTGCCAGCAGTGCGGACAGGCAGGCCCCC. Its protein is CASSADRQAP. The full CDR3 protein reads CASSADRQAPQHF.

This clone has a count of ten or more. The missing CDR3 end, 3 residues past where the read stops, is filled in from the germline J gene. The chain couples TRBV5-1 to TRBJ1-2; 8 bases map to TRBD1. The CDR3 has 14 amino acids. Trimming took 0 bases from V and 7 from J; bases not matched to a gene: 5. The germline gives CDR1 SGHRS, CDR2 YFSETQ. CDR3 DNA, as far as it was read: TGCGCCAGCAGCTTGGATGGGACAGGAGTTGGC. Protein sequence: CASSLDGTGVG. The full CDR3 sequence reads CASSLDGTGVGYTF.

This clone appeared many times. The read halts 3 residues ahead of the CDR3 end, with the missing end drawn from the germline J gene. The rearrangement uses TRBV18 and TRBJ1-1, with 8 bases matching TRBD1. V was clipped by 6 bases and J by 5 bases; unmatched bases: 8. In germline, CDR1 is KGHSH, CDR2 LQKENI. CDR3 size: 14 residues. CDR3 sequence: CASSPGTGGTEAFF. The sequenced CDR3 bases are TGTGCCAGCTCCCCAGGGACAGGAGGTACTGAA.

This clone was counted many times. The read ends 3 residues shy of where the CDR3 ends; the end is completed using the germline J gene. The genes are TRBV28 and TRBJ1-2; 9 bases agree with TRBD1. This CDR3 spans 14 amino acids. The V gene's germline CDR1 is MDHEN and CDR2 SYDVKM. V lost 4 bases, J lost 6 bases, and 6 bases stayed unmatched. The chain's CDR3 is CASSSKTGGHGYTF. CDR3 DNA (partial): TGTGCCAGCAGTTCAAAGACAGGGGGTCATGGC.

Many counts were recorded for this clone. The read is 3 residues too short to cover the CDR3 end, so that end is filled in from the germline J gene. The J gene is TRBJ2-5, the V gene TRBV6-1, with 7 bases matching TRBD1. The CDR3 is 14 residues long. J lost 5 bases, V lost 4 bases, and 7 bases had no gene match. Germline values: CDR1 MNHNS, CDR2 SASEGT. Here the CDR3 reads CASSAFRQGETQYF. Partial CDR3 DNA: TGTGCCAGCAGTGCCTTCAGACAGGGCGAGACC.

Ten or more counts support this clone. The CDR3 loop reads CASSPTGETNTEAFF. The DNA read from the CDR3 is TGTGCCAGCTCACCCACAGGGGAAACGAACACTGAA. The rearrangement joins TRBV18 to TRBJ1-1, with TRBD1 matching over 7 bases. The missing CDR3 end, 3 residues past where the read stops, is filled in from the germline J gene. The CDR3 loop spans 15 amino acids. V shed 3 bases and J 1 base; nucleotides not matched to a gene: 5. CDR1 is KGHSH and CDR2 is LQKENI in the germline V gene. Complete variable domain (other parts from reference TRBV18 and TRBJ1-1): NAGVMQNPRHLVRRRGQEARLRCSPMKGHSHVYWYRQLPEEGLKFMVYLQKENIIDESGMPKERFSAEFPKEGPSILRIQQVVRGDSAAYFCASSPTGETNTEAFFGQGTRLTVV.

This clone was picked up many times. The DNA ends 3 residues before the CDR3 does, and the rest of the CDR3 is filled in from the germline J gene. The genes are TRBV5-1 and TRBJ2-5, with 12 bases lining up with TRBD1. The CDR3 contains 17 residues. The J segment lost 4 bases and the V segment lost 6 bases, leaving 13 bases of the junction unmatched. Germline V lookup: CDR1 SGHRS, CDR2 YFSETQ. Incomplete CDR3 DNA: TGCGCCAGCACCATTTCTCCGGGACAGGGGGCTCGAGAGACC. This sequence encodes CASTISPGQGARET. The whole CDR3 is CASTISPGQGARETQYF.